This T cell receptor beta chain was documented in a study of shared T cell receptors in the human thymus. Only in-frame clones appear in the TCRdb table, and some are missing; sequencing was by immunoSEQ multiplex PCR. The sample lists about 730,000 clones, 70% to 90% occurring once. CDR3 length: 17 residues. V dropped 3 bases and J dropped 0; count of bases not matched to a gene: 8. Looked up from germline, CDR1 is SGDLS and CDR2 is YYNGEE. A further study also used this sample, focusing on human thymus T cells.

The chain recombines TRBV9 with TRBJ1-3, with TRBD1 matching 8 bases. Source material: thymocytes. The sequence derives from a girl in the first two years of life with a congenital heart defect. CDR3 DNA sequence: TGTGCCAGCAGCGATCATCCGGGACAGGACTCTGGAAACACCATATATTTT. Protein: CASSDHPGQDSGNTIYF.